The 10 T cell receptor beta chains presented below share a single source sample, sequenced in a study of blood T cell repertoires in COVID-19. TCRdb's copy holds only in-frame clones and misses some; the assay was immunoSEQ multiplex PCR. Altogether 100,000 to 150,000 clones are present, 70% to 90% being singletons, with the ten largest covering approximately 1.1%. The material sequenced was peripheral blood. These receptors were taken from a woman older than 75 with acute or convalescent COVID-19.

The chain carries TRBV6-5 and TRBJ1-5, with D unclear. The CDR3 covers 13 residues. The V gene lost 8 bases and the J gene lost 4 bases, with 12 bases spanning the gap. CDR1 MNHEY and CDR2 SVGAGI come from the germline V gene. CDR3 DNA sequence: TGTGCCAGCCGGGAGGGTGTTAATCAGCCCCAGCATTTT. Its translation is CASREGVNQPQHF.

This clone was seen just once. The chain is built from TRBV6-5 and TRBJ2-3; 10 nucleotides match TRBD1. The CDR3 is 14 residues long. V was pared by 6 bases and J by 6 bases, with 6 bases of the junction left unmatched. Germline V lookup: CDR1 MNHEY, CDR2 SVGAGI. DNA of the CDR3: TGTGCCAGCAGGACAGGGGGCGCCGGCGATACGCAGTATTTT. Translation: CASRTGGAGDTQYF.

The chain combines TRBV28 with TRBJ2-7; the match to TRBD2 covers 7 bases. This CDR3 contains 15 residues. Germline values: CDR1 MDHEN, CDR2 SYDVKM. V lost 4 bases and J lost 4; bases outside the gene matches: 10. The CDR3 region is CASSSHLAAKYEQYF. CDR3 nucleotide sequence: TGTGCCAGCAGTTCACATCTAGCGGCCAAATACGAGCAGTACTTC.

The chain links TRBV20-1 to TRBJ1-1, with D maybe TRBD1 (5 bases). V gave up 5 bases and J gave up 1 base, with 5 bases separating them. Germline V gives CDR1 DFQATT, CDR2 SNEGSKA (reference sequence). This CDR3 region has 11 residues. The CDR3: CSADRNTEAFF. CDR3 DNA sequence: TGCAGTGCTGACAGGAACACTGAAGCTTTCTTT.

The chain employs TRBV4-3 and TRBJ1-6, with D uncertain. V was shortened by 3 bases and J by 6 bases, with 3 bases between the two germline ends. The CDR3 sequence is 12 residues long. Germline lookup yields CDR1 LGHNA and CDR2 YSLEER. The DNA of the CDR3 is TGCGCCAGCAGCCATATTAATTCACCCCTCCACTTT. Amino acids: CASSHINSPLHF.

The chain links TRBV28 to TRBJ2-2; TRBD1 matches 9 bases. Losses at the gene ends were 6 bases for V and 3 bases for J; bases not matched to a gene: 5. The CDR3 sequence is 15 residues long. Germline V lookup: CDR1 MDHEN, CDR2 SYDVKM. DNA of the CDR3: TGTGCCAGCAGAAAACGGACAGGGGACACCGGGGAGCTGTTTTTT. Translating gives CASRKRTGDTGELFF.

V gene TRBV4-3 combines with J gene TRBJ1-2; D uncertain. Trimming left V 0 bases short and J 5 bases short, with 13 bases between. This CDR3 contains 15 residues. Germline CDR1 is LGHNA and CDR2 is YSLEER. This chain's CDR3 is CASSQEFSRGYGYTF. CDR3 nucleotides: TGCGCCAGCAGCCAAGAGTTTAGCCGCGGATATGGCTACACCTTC.

With respect to this clone: This sample includes further DNA sequences coding for the same CDR3. The V call is TRBV5-4, the J call TRBJ2-1; TRBD1 might be the D (6 bases). Germline CDR1 is SGHNT and CDR2 is YYREEE (reference sequence). The CDR3 is 14 residues long. Trimming removed 4 bases at V and 2 bases at J, with 10 bases between. CDR3 loop: CASSLDRAYNEQFF. CDR3 DNA sequence: TGTGCCAGCAGCCTGGACAGAGCCTACAATGAGCAGTTCTTC.

The genes are TRBV2 and TRBJ2-3; possible D gene TRBD2, 7 bases. The CDR3 spans 15 residues. Per the germline V gene, CDR1 is SNHLY and CDR2 is FYNNEI. Trimming cost V 9 bases and J 2 bases, with 18 bases left between them. CDR3 nucleotide sequence: TGTGCCAGTGTCCGGGGGCGGGGGACCACAGATACGCAGTATTTT. Translated, it gives CASVRGRGTTDTQYF.

This clone was observed a single time. The V gene is TRBV19, the J gene TRBJ1-6; unclear D gene. The V gene lost 5 bases and the J gene lost 0 bases, with 8 bases spanning the gap. The CDR3 is 15 amino acids. CDR1 and CDR2 (germline): LNHDA, SQIVND (reference sequence). CDR3 DNA: TGTGCCAGTAGTTCCGTGAGCTCCTATAATTCACCCCTCCACTTT. Translation gives CASSSVSSYNSPLHF.